One and the same sample provided the 24 T cell receptor beta chains below, sequenced in a study of OX40 agonist ivuxolimab in advanced cancers. This table comes from immunoSEQ multiplex PCR, and its TCRdb copy is limited to in-frame clones, with some not included. In the table there are fewer than 140,000 clones, 90% of which are singletons. Sequences were derived from CD4+ or CD8+ T cells sorted from blood, sampled in a trial of the OX40 agonist ivuxolimab. Every receptor here comes from an adult with an advanced solid tumor such as melanoma, head and neck, liver or kidney cancer.

V is TRBV30 and J is TRBJ2-1; TRBD1 or TRBD2 may be the D gene (5 bases each). The CDR3 extends over 13 amino acids. The ends were cut back, 5 bases at V and 5 bases at J, with 13 bases in the middle. Per germline, CDR1 GTSNPN and CDR2 SVGIG (reference sequence). The CDR3 DNA is TGTGCCTGGGGAACCGGGGCCGACAATGAGCAGTTCTTC. This encodes CAWGTGADNEQFF.

The chain has TRBV28 and TRBJ1-1, with TRBD1 as a possible D gene (5 bases). The CDR3 loop spans 15 amino acids. CDR1 and CDR2 from the germline V gene are MDHEN and SYDVKM. V was shortened by 6 bases and J by 1 base, with 15 bases between the two germline ends. The DNA for the CDR3 is TGTGCCAGCAGCTTACACTTCGGGGGGAACACTGAAGCTTTCTTT. Translating it yields CASSLHFGGNTEAFF.

The gene calls are TRBV27 and TRBJ1-1; tentative D call: TRBD1 (6 bases). Trimming removed 3 bases from V and 9 bases from J, with 17 bases in between. CDR1 and CDR2 from the germline V gene are MNHEY and SMNVEV (reference sequence). The CDR3 runs to 14 residues. Here the CDR3 reads CASSFGTRGVKAFF. In nucleotides, the CDR3 is TGTGCCAGCAGTTTCGGGACAAGGGGCGTTAAAGCTTTCTTT.

This clone was seen only once. As DNA, the CDR3 is TGCGCCAGCAGCCCAGGGGACAGTAGCAATCAGCCCCAGCATTTT. It specifies CASSPGDSSNQPQHF. The chain uses TRBV5-1 and TRBJ1-5, with 7 bases aligning to TRBD1. Germline V gene sequence: CDR1 SGHRS, CDR2 YFSETQ. Trimming removed 4 bases from V and 0 bases from J; junction bases left unmatched: 4. This CDR3 is 15 amino acids long.

The chain combines TRBV9 with TRBJ2-2; D is unresolved. Germline V gene sequence: CDR1 SGDLS, CDR2 YYNGEE. Trimming stripped 3 bases from V and 0 bases from J, with 9 bases between. The CDR3 has 15 amino acids. CDR3 DNA: TGTGCCAGCAGCGACTTCACTACGAACACCGGGGAGCTGTTTTTT. It codes for CASSDFTTNTGELFF. Complete variable domain (other parts from reference TRBV9 and TRBJ2-2): DSGVTQTPKHLITATGQRVTLRCSPRSGDLSVYWYQQSLDQGLQFLIQYYNGEERAKGNILERFSAQQFPDLHSELNLSSLELGDSALYFCASSDFTTNTGELFFGEGSRLTVL.

The chain employs TRBV29-1 and TRBJ2-1, with D possibly called TRBD1 or TRBD2 (5 bases each). In germline, CDR1 is SQVTM, CDR2 ANQGSEA. V lost 3 bases, J lost 8 bases, and 11 bases lay in between. CDR3 length equals 12 residues. Written as DNA, the CDR3 is TGCAGCGTTGAGGGGGAATTGGATGAGCAGTTCTTC. Its translation is CSVEGELDEQFF.

The rearrangement uses TRBV30 and TRBJ1-3, with D uncertain. The CDR3 length is 15 residues. CDR1 and CDR2 from the germline V gene are GTSNPN and SVGIG (reference sequence). Trimming shortened V by 1 base and J by 4 bases, and 14 bases separated the two germline ends. The CDR3 sequence: CAWSDIGMAGNTIYF. The CDR3 DNA follows: TGTGCCTGGAGTGATATCGGGATGGCGGGAAACACCATATATTTT. Together with reference TRBV30 and TRBJ1-3, the CDR3 gives the full variable domain: SQTIHQWPATLVQPVGSPLSLECTVEGTSNPNLYWYRQAAGRGLQLLFYSVGIGQISSEVPQNLSASRPQDRQFILSSKKLLLSDSGFYLCAWSDIGMAGNTIYFGEGSWLTVV.

The chain employs TRBV9 and TRBJ2-7; D call uncertain. The CDR3 loop spans 12 amino acids. The germline gives CDR1 SGDLS, CDR2 YYNGEE. V was trimmed by 1 base and J by 3 bases, leaving 5 bases between them. This CDR3 is CASSVHSYEQYF. The CDR3 coding sequence is TGTGCCAGCAGCGTACACAGCTACGAGCAGTACTTC.

The rearrangement links TRBV7-2 to TRBJ2-7, with D possibly being TRBD1 (6 bases). The CDR3 consists of 13 residues. Germline V gene sequence: CDR1 SGHTA, CDR2 FQGNSA. V gave up 5 bases and J gave up 1 base, with 9 bases separating them. The CDR3 DNA is TGTGCCAGCAGCCCCGGACAGTCCTACGAGCAGTACTTC. It translates to CASSPGQSYEQYF.

For this clone: This sample also contains other DNA sequences that code for the same CDR3. This chain uses TRBV5-1 with TRBJ2-5; D is unresolved. This CDR3 spans 11 amino acids. V was trimmed by 5 bases and J by 1 base, leaving 3 bases between them. Per germline, CDR1 SGHRS and CDR2 YFSETQ. The CDR3 is CASSSQETQYF. CDR3 DNA sequence: TGCGCCAGCAGTTCCCAAGAGACCCAGTACTTC.

This sequence joins TRBV7-2 and TRBJ2-7; D is uncertain. Germline V lookup: CDR1 SGHTA, CDR2 FQGNSA. V gave up 0 bases and J gave up 6 bases, with 6 bases separating them. The CDR3 has 12 residues. Here the CDR3 DNA reads TGTGCCAGCAGCTTAGCGTGGTCCGAGCAGTACTTC. Translation: CASSLAWSEQYF.

This CDR3 reads CASRSVPGQGNYGYTF. The CDR3 DNA reads TGCGCCAGCAGATCAGTCCCGGGACAGGGCAACTATGGCTACACCTTC. The J gene is TRBJ1-2, the V gene TRBV5-1; 9 bases are a match to TRBD1. The CDR3 is 16 residues long. Per the germline V gene, CDR1 is SGHRS and CDR2 is YFSETQ. V was clipped by 5 bases and J by 2 bases; unmatched bases: 10.

The DNA of the CDR3 is TGTGCCAGCTCACTGGACAGGAACCATGGCTACACCTTC. This codes for CASSLDRNHGYTF. The chain links TRBV18 to TRBJ1-2; 7 bases line up with TRBD1. In germline, CDR1 is KGHSH, CDR2 LQKENI. The CDR3 spans 13 residues. J gave up 6 bases and V 4 bases, and 5 bases lay outside the gene matches. The variable domain in full, completed from reference TRBV18 and TRBJ1-2, reads NAGVMQNPRHLVRRRGQEARLRCSPMKGHSHVYWYRQLPEEGLKFMVYLQKENIIDESGMPKERFSAEFPKEGPSILRIQQVVRGDSAAYFCASSLDRNHGYTFGSGTRLTVV.

The rearrangement joins TRBV7-2 to TRBJ2-1; 11 nucleotides line up with TRBD1. Per germline, CDR1 SGHTA and CDR2 FQGNSA. This CDR3 has 15 amino acids. V shed 1 base, J shed 7 bases, and the junction held 3 bases outside the gene matches. CDR3 amino acids: CASSLDGTGGNEQFF. CDR3 bases: TGTGCCAGCAGCTTAGACGGGACAGGGGGTAATGAGCAGTTCTTC.

The chain employs TRBV2 and TRBJ2-2; 8 bases match TRBD2. The CDR3 spans 14 residues. Looked up from germline, CDR1 is SNHLY and CDR2 is FYNNEI. V shed 0 bases, J shed 6 bases, and the junction held 0 bases outside the gene matches. The CDR3 protein is CASSEARGAGELFF. As DNA, the CDR3 is TGTGCCAGCAGTGAAGCGCGGGGGGCCGGGGAGCTGTTTTTT.

This chain uses TRBV29-1 with TRBJ2-3; 8 positions match TRBD2. This CDR3 contains 15 residues. The trim removed 3 bases at V and 2 bases at J, leaving 7 bases unmatched. In germline, CDR1 is SQVTM, CDR2 ANQGSEA. CDR3 DNA sequence: TGCAGCGTTGAGACGGGGGGGAAACTCACAGATACGCAGTATTTT. The encoded protein is CSVETGGKLTDTQYF.

The chain employs TRBV6-5 and TRBJ2-1, with TRBD2 as a possible D gene (5 bases). V dropped 2 bases and J dropped 2 bases, with 13 bases sitting between them. CDR3 length equals 16 residues. Looked up from germline, CDR1 is MNHEY and CDR2 is SVGAGI. The CDR3 nucleotides read TGTGCCAGCAGTTACCCCGGCCCGGGAACCTACAATGAGCAGTTCTTC. Translating gives CASSYPGPGTYNEQFF.

V and J are TRBV18 and TRBJ2-1; 10 bases fit TRBD1. With 5 bases clipped from V and 6 bases from J, the junction kept 7 bases outside the gene matches. The CDR3 sequence is 15 residues long. Germline V gene data show CDR1 as KGHSH and CDR2 as LQKENI. The CDR3 region is CASSTGQGNSNEQFF. The DNA of the CDR3 is TGTGCCAGCTCAACGGGACAGGGGAATAGCAATGAGCAGTTCTTC.

This rearrangement joins TRBV10-3 to TRBJ2-7, with D hard to call. Germline V gene sequence: CDR1 ENHRY, CDR2 SYGVKD. This CDR3 comprises 11 residues. V gave up 3 bases and J gave up 7 bases, with 7 bases separating them. This chain's CDR3 is CAISEGREQYF. The DNA of the CDR3 is TGTGCCATCAGTGAAGGGCGAGAGCAGTACTTC.

The V gene is TRBV7-9, the J gene TRBJ1-6; D may be TRBD1 (5 bases). Trimming shortened V by 2 bases and J by 5 bases, and 10 bases separated the two germline ends. From germline, CDR1 is SEHNR and CDR2 FQNEAQ (reference sequence). The CDR3 length is 15 residues. This CDR3 reads CASSLSTGNNSPLHF. The CDR3 DNA follows: TGTGCCAGCAGCTTAAGTACAGGCAATAATTCACCCCTCCACTTT.

This sequence joins TRBV29-1 and TRBJ1-2; D perhaps matches TRBD1 (5 bases). This CDR3 region has 14 residues. The germline CDR1 and CDR2 sequences are SQVTM and ANQGSEA. Trimming took 6 bases from V and 1 from J, leaving 15 bases between them. The CDR3: CSVSGGTFNYGYTF. The CDR3 DNA follows: TGCAGCGTGTCTGGGGGGACCTTTAACTATGGCTACACCTTC.

This clone has just one count. J is TRBJ2-5 and V is TRBV19, with D perhaps TRBD2 (6 bases). Trimming shortened V by 7 bases and J by 3 bases, and 15 bases separated the two germline ends. The CDR3 runs to 14 residues. Germline-derived CDR1 and CDR2 are LNHDA and SQIVND (reference sequence). CDR3: CASTRGDSKETQYF. The CDR3 DNA follows: TGTGCCAGTACCAGAGGGGACTCCAAAGAGACCCAGTACTTC. Supplemented by reference TRBV19 and TRBJ2-5, the full variable domain reads DGGITQSPKYLFRKEGQNVTLSCEQNLNHDAMYWYRQDPGQGLRLIYYSQIVNDFQKGDIAEGYSVSREKKESFPLTVTSAQKNPTAFYLCASTRGDSKETQYFGPGTRLLVL.

This clone occurred once. The chain uses TRBV5-1 and TRBJ2-7; no clear D. The CDR3 extends over 12 amino acids. Trimming took 5 bases from V and 1 from J, leaving 7 bases between them. Germline assignment: CDR1 SGHRS and CDR2 YFSETQ. The CDR3 is CASRADSYEQYF. The DNA for the CDR3 is TGCGCCAGCAGGGCAGATTCCTACGAGCAGTACTTC.

The chain joins TRBV4-1 to TRBJ2-3, with a possible D match to TRBD2 (5 bases). This CDR3 is 14 amino acids long. Trimming removed 0 bases from V and 8 bases from J, with 12 bases in between. Per germline, CDR1 MGHRA and CDR2 YSYEKL. The DNA for the CDR3 is TGCGCCAGCAGCCAAGAAAAACTCCGGGGTACGCAGTATTTT. This gives the protein CASSQEKLRGTQYF.